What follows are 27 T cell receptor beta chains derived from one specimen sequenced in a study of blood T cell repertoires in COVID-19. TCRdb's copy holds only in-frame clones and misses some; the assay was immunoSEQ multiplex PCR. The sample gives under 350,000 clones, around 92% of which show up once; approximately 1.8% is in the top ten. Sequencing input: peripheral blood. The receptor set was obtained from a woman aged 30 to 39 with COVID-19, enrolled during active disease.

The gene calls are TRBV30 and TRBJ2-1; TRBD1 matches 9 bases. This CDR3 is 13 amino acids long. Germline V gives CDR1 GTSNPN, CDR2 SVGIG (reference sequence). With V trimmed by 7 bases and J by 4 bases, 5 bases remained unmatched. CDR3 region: CAYLGQGYNEQFF. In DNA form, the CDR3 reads TGTGCCTACTTAGGACAGGGGTACAATGAGCAGTTCTTC.

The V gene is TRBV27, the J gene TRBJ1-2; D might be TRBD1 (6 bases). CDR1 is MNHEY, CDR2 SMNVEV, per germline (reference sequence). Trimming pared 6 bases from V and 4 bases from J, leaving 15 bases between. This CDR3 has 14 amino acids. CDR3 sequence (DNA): TGTGCCAGCAGCCAACAGGGTTCGCCCTATGGCTACACCTTC. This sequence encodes CASSQQGSPYGYTF.

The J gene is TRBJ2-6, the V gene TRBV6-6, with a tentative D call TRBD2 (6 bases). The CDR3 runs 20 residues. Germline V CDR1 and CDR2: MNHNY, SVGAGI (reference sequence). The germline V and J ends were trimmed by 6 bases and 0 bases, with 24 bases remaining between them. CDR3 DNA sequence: TGTGCCAGCAGCCCCCGGAGGGAGGTCTTTCCCATCTCTGGGGCCAACGTCCTGACTTTC. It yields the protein CASSPRREVFPISGANVLTF.

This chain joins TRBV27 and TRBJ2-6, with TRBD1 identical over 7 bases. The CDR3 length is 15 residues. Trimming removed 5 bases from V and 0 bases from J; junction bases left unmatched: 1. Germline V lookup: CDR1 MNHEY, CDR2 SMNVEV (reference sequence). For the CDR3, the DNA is TGTGCCAGCAGTGACAGGGTCTCTGGGGCCAACGTCCTGACTTTC. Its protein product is CASSDRVSGANVLTF.

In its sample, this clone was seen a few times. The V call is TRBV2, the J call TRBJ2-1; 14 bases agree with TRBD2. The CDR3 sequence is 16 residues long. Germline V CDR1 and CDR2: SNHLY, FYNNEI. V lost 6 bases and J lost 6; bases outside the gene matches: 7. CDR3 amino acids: CASRARGLAGVNEQFF. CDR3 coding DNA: TGTGCCAGCAGAGCCAGGGGACTAGCGGGGGTCAATGAGCAGTTCTTC.

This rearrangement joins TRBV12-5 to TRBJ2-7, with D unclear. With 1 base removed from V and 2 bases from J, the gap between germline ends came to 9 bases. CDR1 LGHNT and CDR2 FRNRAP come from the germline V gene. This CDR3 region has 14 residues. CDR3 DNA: TGTGCTAGTGGTTTGGACTCCCTTACCTACGAGCAGTACTTC. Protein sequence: CASGLDSLTYEQYF.

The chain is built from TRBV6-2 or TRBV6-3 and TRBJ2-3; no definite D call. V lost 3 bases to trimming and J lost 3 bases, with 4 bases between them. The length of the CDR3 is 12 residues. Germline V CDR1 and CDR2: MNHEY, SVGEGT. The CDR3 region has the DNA TGTGCCAGCAGTTATATGACAGATACGCAGTATTTT. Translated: CASSYMTDTQYF.

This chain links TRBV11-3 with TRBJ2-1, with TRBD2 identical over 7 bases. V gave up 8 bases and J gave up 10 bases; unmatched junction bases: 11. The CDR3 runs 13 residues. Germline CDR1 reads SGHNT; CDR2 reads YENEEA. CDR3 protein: CASRGGPGHEQFF. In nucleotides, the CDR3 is TGTGCCAGCCGCGGGGGTCCCGGGCACGAGCAGTTCTTC.

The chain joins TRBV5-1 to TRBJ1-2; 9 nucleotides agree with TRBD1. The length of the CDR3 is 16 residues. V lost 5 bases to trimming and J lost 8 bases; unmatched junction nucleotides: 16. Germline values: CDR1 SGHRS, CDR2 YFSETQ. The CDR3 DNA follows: TGCGCCAGCAGAACCGTCACAGGGGGCGCCCCCAGGGGCTACACCTTC. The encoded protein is CASRTVTGGAPRGYTF.

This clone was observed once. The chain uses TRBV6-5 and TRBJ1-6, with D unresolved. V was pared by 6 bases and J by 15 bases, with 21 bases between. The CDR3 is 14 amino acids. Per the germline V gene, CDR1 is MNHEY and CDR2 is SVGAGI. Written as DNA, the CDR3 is TGTGCCAGCAGCCCCGGGGTTGGCAGCCTTCTCCTCCACTTT. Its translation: CASSPGVGSLLLHF.

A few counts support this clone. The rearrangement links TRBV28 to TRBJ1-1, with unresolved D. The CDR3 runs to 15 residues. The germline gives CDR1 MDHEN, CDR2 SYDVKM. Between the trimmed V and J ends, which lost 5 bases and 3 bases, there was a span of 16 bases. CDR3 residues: CASSPAVSGDTEAFF. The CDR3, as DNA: TGTGCCAGCAGTCCAGCGGTGTCCGGTGACACTGAAGCTTTCTTT.

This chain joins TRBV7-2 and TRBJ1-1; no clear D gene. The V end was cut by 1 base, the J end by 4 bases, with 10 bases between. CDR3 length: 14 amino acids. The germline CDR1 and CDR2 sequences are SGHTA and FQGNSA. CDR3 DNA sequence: TGTGCCAGCAGCTTAGGTGCGGGGATCACTGAAGCTTTCTTT. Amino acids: CASSLGAGITEAFF.

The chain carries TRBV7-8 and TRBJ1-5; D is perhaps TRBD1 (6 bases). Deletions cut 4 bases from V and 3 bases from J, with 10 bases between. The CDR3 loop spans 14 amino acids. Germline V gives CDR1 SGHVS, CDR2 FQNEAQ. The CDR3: CASSSWTDNQPQHF. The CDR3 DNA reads TGTGCCAGCAGCTCCTGGACAGACAATCAGCCCCAGCATTTT.

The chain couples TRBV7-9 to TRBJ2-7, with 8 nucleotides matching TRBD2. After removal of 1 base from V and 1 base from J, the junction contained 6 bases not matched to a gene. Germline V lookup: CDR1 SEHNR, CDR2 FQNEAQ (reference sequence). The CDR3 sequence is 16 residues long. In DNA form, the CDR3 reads TGTGCCAGCAGCTTAGGGGCGGGGGGCTCTTCCTACGAGCAGTACGTC. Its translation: CASSLGAGGSSYEQYV.

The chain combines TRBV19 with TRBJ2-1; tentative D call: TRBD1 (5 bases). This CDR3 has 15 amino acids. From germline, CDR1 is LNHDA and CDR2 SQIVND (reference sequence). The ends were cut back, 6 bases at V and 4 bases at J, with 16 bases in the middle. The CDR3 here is CASRKGRNLYNEQFF. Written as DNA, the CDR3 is TGTGCCAGTAGGAAGGGGCGGAACCTTTACAATGAGCAGTTCTTC. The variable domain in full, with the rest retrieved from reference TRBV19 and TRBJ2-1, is DGGITQSPKYLFRKEGQNVTLSCEQNLNHDAMYWYRQDPGQGLRLIYYSQIVNDFQKGDIAEGYSVSREKKESFPLTVTSAQKNPTAFYLCASRKGRNLYNEQFFGPGTRLTVL.

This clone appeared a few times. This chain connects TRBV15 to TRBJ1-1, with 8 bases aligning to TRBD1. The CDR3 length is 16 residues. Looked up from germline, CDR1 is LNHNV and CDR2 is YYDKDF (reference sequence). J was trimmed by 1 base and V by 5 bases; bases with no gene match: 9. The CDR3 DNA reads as TGTGCCACCAGCGTTATGACAGGGGCCCAGAACACTGAAGCTTTCTTT. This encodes CATSVMTGAQNTEAFF.

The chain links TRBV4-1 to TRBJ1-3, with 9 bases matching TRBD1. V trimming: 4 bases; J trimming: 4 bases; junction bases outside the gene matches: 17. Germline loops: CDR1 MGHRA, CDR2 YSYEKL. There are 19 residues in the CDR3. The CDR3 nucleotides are TGCGCCAGCAGCCGAGCCTGGACAGGGGCCCTTCAAGGAGGAAACACCATATATTTT. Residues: CASSRAWTGALQGGNTIYF.

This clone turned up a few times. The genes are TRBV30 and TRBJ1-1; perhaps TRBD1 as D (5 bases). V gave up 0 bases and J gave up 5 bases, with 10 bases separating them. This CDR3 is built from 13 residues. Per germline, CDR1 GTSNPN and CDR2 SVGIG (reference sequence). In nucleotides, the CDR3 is TGTGCCTGGAGTGTAGCCGGGGGTACTGAAGCTTTCTTT. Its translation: CAWSVAGGTEAFF.

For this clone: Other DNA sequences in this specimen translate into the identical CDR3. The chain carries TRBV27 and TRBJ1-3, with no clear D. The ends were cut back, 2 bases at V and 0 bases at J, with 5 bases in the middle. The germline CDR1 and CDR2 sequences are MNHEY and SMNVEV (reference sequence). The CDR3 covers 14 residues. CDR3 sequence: CASSLKSSGNTIYF. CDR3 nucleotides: TGTGCCAGCAGTTTAAAGAGCTCTGGAAACACCATATATTTT.

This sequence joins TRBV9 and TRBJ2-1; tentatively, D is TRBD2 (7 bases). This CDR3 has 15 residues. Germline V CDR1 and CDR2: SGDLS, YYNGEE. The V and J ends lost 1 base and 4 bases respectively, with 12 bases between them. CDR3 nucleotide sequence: TGTGCCAGCAGCGTATCGGGGGGCGGGTACAATGAGCAGTTCTTC. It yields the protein CASSVSGGGYNEQFF.

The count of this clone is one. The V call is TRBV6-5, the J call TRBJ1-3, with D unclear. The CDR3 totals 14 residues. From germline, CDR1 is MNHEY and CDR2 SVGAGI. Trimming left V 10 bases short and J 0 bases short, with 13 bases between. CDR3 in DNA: TGTGCCACCCAGGCGTCCTACTCTGGAAACACCATATATTTT. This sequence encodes CATQASYSGNTIYF.

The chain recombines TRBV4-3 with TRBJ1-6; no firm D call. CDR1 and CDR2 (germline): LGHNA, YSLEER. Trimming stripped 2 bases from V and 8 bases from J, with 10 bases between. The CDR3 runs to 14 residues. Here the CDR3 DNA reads TGCGCCAGCAGCCAAAACTTACGGGATTCACCCCTCCACTTT. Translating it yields CASSQNLRDSPLHF.

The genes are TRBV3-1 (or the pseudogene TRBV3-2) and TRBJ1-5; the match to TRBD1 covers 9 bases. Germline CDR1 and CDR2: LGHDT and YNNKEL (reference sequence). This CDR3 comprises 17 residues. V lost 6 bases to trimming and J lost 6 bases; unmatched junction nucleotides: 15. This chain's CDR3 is CASRGQGQGEISQPQHF. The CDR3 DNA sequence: TGTGCCAGCAGGGGCCAGGGACAGGGCGAAATTAGTCAGCCCCAGCATTTT.

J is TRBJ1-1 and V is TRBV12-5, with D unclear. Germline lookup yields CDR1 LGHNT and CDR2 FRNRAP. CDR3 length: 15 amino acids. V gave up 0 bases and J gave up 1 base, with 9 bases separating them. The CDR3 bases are TGTGCTAGTGGTTTGGTACTCTCTACGAACACTGAAGCTTTCTTT. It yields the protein CASGLVLSTNTEAFF.

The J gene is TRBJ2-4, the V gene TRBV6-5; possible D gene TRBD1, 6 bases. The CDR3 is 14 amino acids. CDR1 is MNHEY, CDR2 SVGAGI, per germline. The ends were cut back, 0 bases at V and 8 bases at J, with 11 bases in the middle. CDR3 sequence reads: CASSYSGALDIQYF. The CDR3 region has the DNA TGTGCCAGCAGTTACTCGGGGGCGTTGGACATTCAGTACTTC.

DNA of the CDR3: TGTGCCAGCAGGGTGAGGGGGCTCAATGAAAAACTGTTTTTT. It encodes CASRVRGLNEKLFF. The V call is TRBV28, the J call TRBJ1-4; 7 nucleotides match TRBD1. Trimming took 6 bases from V and 5 from J; bases not matched to a gene: 6. The CDR3 consists of 14 residues. Germline CDR1 is MDHEN and CDR2 is SYDVKM.

The CDR3 reads CASSSGQQTFF. CDR3 DNA sequence: TGTGCCAGCAGTTCGGGACAGCAGACGTTCTTC. The V gene is TRBV27, the J gene TRBJ2-1; 7 bases are a match to TRBD1. The germline CDR1 and CDR2 sequences are MNHEY and SMNVEV (reference sequence). CDR3 length equals 11 residues. The V segment lost 4 bases and the J segment 15 bases; nucleotides outside the gene matches: 6.